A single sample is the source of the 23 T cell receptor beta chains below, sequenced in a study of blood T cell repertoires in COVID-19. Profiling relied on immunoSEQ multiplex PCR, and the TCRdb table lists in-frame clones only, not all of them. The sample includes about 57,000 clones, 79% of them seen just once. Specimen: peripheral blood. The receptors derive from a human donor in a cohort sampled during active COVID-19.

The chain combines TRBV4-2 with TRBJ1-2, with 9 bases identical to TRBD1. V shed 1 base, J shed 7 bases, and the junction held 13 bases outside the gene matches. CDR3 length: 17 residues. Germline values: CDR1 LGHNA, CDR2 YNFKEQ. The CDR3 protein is CASSQASRQGVRSGYTF. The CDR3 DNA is TGTGCCAGCAGCCAAGCTTCGCGACAGGGGGTCAGGAGTGGCTACACCTTC.

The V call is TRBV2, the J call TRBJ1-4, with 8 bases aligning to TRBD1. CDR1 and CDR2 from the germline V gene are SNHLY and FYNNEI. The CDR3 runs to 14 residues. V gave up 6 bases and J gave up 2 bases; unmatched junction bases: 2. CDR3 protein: CASRDRETNEKLFF. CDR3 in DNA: TGTGCCAGCAGGGACAGGGAGACTAATGAAAAACTGTTTTTT.

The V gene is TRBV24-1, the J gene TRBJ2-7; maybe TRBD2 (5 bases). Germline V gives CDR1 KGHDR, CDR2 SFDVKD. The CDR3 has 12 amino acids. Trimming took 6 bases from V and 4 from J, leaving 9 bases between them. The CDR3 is CATSPGGYEQYF. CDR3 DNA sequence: TGTGCCACCAGTCCTGGAGGATACGAGCAGTACTTC.

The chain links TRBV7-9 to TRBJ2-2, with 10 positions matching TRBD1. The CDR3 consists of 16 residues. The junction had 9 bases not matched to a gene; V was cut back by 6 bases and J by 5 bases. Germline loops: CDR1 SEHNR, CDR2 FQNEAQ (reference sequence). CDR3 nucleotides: TGTGCCAGCAGGGAACCGGGACAGGGGCTTACCGGGGAGCTGTTTTTT. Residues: CASREPGQGLTGELFF.

In DNA form, the CDR3 reads TGTGCCAGCAAGTCGGGACAGGGTAAGGGCGAGCAGTACTTC. This codes for CASKSGQGKGEQYF. The V and J genes are TRBV7-9 and TRBJ2-7, with 9 bases identical to TRBD1. J was trimmed by 6 bases and V by 7 bases; bases with no gene match: 10. The length of the CDR3 is 14 residues. Germline loops: CDR1 SEHNR, CDR2 FQNEAQ (reference sequence). Complete variable domain (other parts from reference TRBV7-9 and TRBJ2-7): DTGVSQNPRHKITKRGQNVTFRCDPISEHNRLYWYRQTLGQGPEFLTYFQNEAQLEKSRLLSDRFSAERPKGSFSTLEIQRTEQGDSAMYLCASKSGQGKGEQYFGPGTRLTVT.

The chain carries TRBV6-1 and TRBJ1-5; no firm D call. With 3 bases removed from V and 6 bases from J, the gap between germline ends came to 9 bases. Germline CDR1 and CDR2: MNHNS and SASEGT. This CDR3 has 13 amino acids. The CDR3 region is CASSDGSGQPQHF. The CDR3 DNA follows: TGTGCCAGCAGTGATGGGTCGGGTCAGCCCCAGCATTTT.

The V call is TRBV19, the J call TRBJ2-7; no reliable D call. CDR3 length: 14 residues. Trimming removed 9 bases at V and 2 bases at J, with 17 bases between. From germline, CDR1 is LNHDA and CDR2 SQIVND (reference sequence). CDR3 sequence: CASALDQATYEQYF. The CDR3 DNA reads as TGTGCCAGCGCTTTAGACCAGGCTACCTACGAGCAGTACTTC.

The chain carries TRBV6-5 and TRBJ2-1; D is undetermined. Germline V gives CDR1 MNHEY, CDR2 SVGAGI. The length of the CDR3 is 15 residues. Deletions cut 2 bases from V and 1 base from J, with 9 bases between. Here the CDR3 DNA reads TGTGCCAGCAGTTACGGGCAGCTTTCCTACAATGAGCAGTTCTTC. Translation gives CASSYGQLSYNEQFF.

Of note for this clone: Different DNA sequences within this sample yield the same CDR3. The DNA for the CDR3 is TGTGCCAGCAGCTTAGGTAGGAACACTGAAGCTTTCTTT. Translating it yields CASSLGRNTEAFF. This rearrangement joins TRBV7-2 to TRBJ1-1; D gene ambiguous. Trimming cost V 1 base and J 1 base, with 4 bases left between them. CDR1 SGHTA and CDR2 FQGNSA come from the germline V gene. The CDR3 is 13 amino acids.

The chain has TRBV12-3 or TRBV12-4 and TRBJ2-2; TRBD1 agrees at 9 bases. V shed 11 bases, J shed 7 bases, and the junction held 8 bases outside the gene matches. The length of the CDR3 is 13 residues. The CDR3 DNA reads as TGTGCCGCGGACAGGGGAGTTATCGGGGAGCTGTTTTTT. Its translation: CAADRGVIGELFF.

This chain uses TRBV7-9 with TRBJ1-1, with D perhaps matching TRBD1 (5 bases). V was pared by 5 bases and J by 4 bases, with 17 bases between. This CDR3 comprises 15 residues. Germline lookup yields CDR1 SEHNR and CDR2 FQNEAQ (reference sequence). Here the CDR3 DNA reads TGTGCCAGCAGCACCTCGGAGGGGCTAGGCACTGAAGCTTTCTTT. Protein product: CASSTSEGLGTEAFF.

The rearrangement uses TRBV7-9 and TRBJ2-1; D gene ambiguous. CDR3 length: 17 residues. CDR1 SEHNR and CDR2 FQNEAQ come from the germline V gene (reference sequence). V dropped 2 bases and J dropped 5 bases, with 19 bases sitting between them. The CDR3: CASSLLVGPRVHNEQFF. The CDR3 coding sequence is TGTGCCAGCAGCTTACTAGTTGGCCCGAGAGTCCACAATGAGCAGTTCTTC. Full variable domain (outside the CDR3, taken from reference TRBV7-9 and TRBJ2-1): DTGVSQNPRHKITKRGQNVTFRCDPISEHNRLYWYRQTLGQGPEFLTYFQNEAQLEKSRLLSDRFSAERPKGSFSTLEIQRTEQGDSAMYLCASSLLVGPRVHNEQFFGPGTRLTVL.

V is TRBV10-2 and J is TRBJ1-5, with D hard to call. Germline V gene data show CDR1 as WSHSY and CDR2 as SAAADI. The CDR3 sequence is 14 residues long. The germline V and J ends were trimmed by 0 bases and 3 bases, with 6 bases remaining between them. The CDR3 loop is CASSESGVNQPQHF. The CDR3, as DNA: TGCGCCAGCAGTGAGTCAGGAGTCAATCAGCCCCAGCATTTT.

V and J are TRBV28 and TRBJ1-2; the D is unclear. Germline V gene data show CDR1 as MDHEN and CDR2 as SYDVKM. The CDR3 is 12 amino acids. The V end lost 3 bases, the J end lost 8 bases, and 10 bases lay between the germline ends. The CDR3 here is CASSLRAEGYTF. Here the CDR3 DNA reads TGTGCCAGCAGTTTGAGGGCGGAGGGCTACACCTTC.

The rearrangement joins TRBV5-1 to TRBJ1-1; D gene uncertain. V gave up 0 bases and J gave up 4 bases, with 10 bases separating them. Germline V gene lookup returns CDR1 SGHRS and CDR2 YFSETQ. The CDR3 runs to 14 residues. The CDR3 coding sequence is TGCGCCAGCAGCTTGGTAGGAGCGGGCACTGAAGCTTTCTTT. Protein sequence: CASSLVGAGTEAFF. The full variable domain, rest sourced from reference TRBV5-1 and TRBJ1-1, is KAGVTQTPRYLIKTRGQQVTLSCSPISGHRSVSWYQQTPGQGLQFLFEYFSETQRNKGNFPGRFSGRQFSNSRSEMNVSTLELGDSALYLCASSLVGAGTEAFFGQGTRLTVV.

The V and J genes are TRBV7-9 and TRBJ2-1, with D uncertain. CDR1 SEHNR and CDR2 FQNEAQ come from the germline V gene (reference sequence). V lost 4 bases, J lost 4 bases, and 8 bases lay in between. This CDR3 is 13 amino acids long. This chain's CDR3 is CASSSMAYNEQFF. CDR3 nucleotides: TGTGCCAGCAGCTCCATGGCATACAATGAGCAGTTCTTC.

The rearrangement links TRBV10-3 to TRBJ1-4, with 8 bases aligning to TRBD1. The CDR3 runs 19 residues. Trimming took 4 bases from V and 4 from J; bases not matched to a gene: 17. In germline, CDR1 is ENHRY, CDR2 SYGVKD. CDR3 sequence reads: CAISAYPGGLGGNNEKLFF. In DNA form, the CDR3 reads TGTGCCATCAGTGCTTACCCAGGGGGCCTGGGGGGGAATAATGAAAAACTGTTTTTT.

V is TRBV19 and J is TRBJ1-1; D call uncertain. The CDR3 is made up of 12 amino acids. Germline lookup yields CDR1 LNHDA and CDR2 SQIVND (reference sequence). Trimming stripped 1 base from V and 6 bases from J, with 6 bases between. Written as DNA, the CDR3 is TGTGCCAGTAGTATAGGGGGAGCTGAAGCTTTCTTT. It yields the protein CASSIGGAEAFF. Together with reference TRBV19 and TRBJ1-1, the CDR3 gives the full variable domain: DGGITQSPKYLFRKEGQNVTLSCEQNLNHDAMYWYRQDPGQGLRLIYYSQIVNDFQKGDIAEGYSVSREKKESFPLTVTSAQKNPTAFYLCASSIGGAEAFFGQGTRLTVV.

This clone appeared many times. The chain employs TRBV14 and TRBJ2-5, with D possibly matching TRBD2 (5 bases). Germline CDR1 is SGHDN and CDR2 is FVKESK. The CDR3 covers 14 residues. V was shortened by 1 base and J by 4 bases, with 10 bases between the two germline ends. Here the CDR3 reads CASSQAEGGETQYF. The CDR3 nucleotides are TGTGCCAGCAGCCAAGCAGAAGGAGGAGAGACCCAGTACTTC.

The CDR3 DNA follows: TGTGCCACCAGTGATTGGAGGGGCGGGAGCACAGATACGCAGTATTTT. It encodes CATSDWRGGSTDTQYF. This chain connects TRBV24-1 to TRBJ2-3; tentatively, D is TRBD2 (6 bases). V was pared by 2 bases and J by 0 bases, with 11 bases between. Germline lookup yields CDR1 KGHDR and CDR2 SFDVKD. The CDR3 has 16 residues.

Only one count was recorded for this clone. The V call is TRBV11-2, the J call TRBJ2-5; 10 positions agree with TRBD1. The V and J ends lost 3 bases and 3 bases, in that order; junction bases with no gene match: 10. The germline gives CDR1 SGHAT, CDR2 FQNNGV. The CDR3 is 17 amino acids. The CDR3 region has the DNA TGTGCCAGCAGCTTTAGGGGAATGGGGACAGGGGAAGAGACCCAGTACTTC. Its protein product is CASSFRGMGTGEETQYF. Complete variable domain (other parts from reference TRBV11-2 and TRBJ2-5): EAGVAQSPRYKIIEKRQSVAFWCNPISGHATLYWYQQILGQGPKLLIQFQNNGVVDDSQLPKDRFSAERLKGVDSTLKIQPAKLEDSAVYLCASSFRGMGTGEETQYFGPGTRLLVL.

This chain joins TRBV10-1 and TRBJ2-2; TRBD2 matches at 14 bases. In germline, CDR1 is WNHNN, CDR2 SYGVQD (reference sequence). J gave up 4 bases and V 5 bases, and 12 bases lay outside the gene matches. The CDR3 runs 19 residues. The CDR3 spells CASSQTGTSGSGVTGELFF. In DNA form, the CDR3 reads TGCGCCAGCAGTCAGACCGGGACTAGCGGGAGTGGGGTCACCGGGGAGCTGTTTTTT.

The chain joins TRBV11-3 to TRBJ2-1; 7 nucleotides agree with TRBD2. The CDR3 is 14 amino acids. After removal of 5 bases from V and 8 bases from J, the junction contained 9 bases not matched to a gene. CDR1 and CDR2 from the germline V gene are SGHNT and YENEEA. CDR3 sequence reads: CASSPTSPFDEQFF. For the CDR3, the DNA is TGTGCCAGCAGCCCGACTAGCCCCTTTGATGAGCAGTTCTTC.